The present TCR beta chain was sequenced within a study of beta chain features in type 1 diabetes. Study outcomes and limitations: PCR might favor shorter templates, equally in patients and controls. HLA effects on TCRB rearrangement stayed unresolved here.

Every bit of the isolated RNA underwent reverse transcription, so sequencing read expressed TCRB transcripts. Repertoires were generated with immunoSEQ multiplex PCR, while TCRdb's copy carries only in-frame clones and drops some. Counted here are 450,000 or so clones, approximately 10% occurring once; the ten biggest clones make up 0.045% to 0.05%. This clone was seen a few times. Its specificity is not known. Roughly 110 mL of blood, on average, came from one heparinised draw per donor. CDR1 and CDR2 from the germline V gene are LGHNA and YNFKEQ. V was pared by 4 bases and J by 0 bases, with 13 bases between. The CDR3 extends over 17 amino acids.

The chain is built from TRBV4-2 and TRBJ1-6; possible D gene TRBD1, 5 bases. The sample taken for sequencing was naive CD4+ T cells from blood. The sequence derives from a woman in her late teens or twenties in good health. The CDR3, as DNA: TGTGCCAGCAGCCCGAGACAGACGAGCTCCTATAATTCACCCCTCCACTTT. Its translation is CASSPRQTSSYNSPLHF.